This T cell receptor (beta chain) was observed in a study of chemoradiotherapy in HPV16-positive cancers. Findings of the study overall: Only a couple of HPV16-positive patients supplied the functional HPV-specificity definition. Better recurrence-free survival went with HPV-responsive T-cell expansion in HPV16-positive patients.

Points on this clone: Its matching antigen is unknown.

Profiled with immunoSEQ multiplex PCR; TCRdb holds only in-frame clones, not every one. The repertoire has about 7,200 clones, around 74% of them found once; the top ten carry approximately 15%. V lost 2 bases and J 7 bases, leaving 8 bases between the germline ends. The germline V gene has CDR1 LGHNA and CDR2 YNFKEQ. CDR3 size: 13 residues. Over chemoradiotherapy, repertoires were sampled more than once. The chain uses TRBV4-2 and TRBJ1-4, with TRBD1 as a possible D gene (5 bases). The sample was gathered from a patient who underwent chemoradiotherapy. The clonotype originates from a human donor with HPV-associated anogenital cancer. The CDR3 is CASSQQGGEKLFF. The CDR3 DNA reads as TGTGCCAGCAGCCAACAGGGTGGTGAAAAACTGTTTTTT.